This T cell receptor beta chain was captured by sequencing in a study of T cell repertoires in cytomegalovirus infection. Turning to this clonotype: Its antigen remains unidentified.

Trimming stripped 0 bases from V and 4 bases from J, with 6 bases between. This CDR3 region has 13 residues. CDR1 and CDR2 from the germline V gene are MNHNY and SVGAGI (reference sequence). TCRdb called the reads again in MiXCR, with one record for every CDR3 protein. The top ten hold around 15% of the sample, which has approximately 910,000 distinct CDR3 sequences, more than 25% seen once. The receptor was derived from a human donor in good health (CMV status not recorded). Some clones in this sample may be carry-over from other donors' samples. This chain connects TRBV6-6 to TRBJ1-1; D is unresolved. The material sequenced was cultured CD8+ T cells from PBMCs, taken from culture after CMV antigen stimulation. This CDR3 is CASSYSFSTEAFF. CDR3 sequence (DNA): TGTGCCAGCAGTTACTCCTTTTCCACTGAAGCTTTCTTT.